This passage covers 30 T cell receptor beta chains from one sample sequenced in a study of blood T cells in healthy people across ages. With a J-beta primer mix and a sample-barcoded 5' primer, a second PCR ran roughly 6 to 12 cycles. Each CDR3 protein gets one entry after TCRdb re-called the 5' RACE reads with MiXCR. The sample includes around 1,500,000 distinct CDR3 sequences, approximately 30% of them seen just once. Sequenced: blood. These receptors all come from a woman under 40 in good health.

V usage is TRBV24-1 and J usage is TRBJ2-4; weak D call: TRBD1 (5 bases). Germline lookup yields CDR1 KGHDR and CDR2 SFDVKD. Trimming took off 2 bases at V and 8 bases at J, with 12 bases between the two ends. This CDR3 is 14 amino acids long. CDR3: CATSDSDTGDIQYF. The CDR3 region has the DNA TGTGCCACCAGTGATTCGGACACCGGCGACATTCAGTACTTC.

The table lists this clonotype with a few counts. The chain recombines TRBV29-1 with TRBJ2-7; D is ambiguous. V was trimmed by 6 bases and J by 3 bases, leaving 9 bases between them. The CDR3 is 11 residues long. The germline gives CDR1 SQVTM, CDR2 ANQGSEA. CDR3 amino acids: CSVRTFYEQYF. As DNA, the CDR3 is TGCAGCGTCAGGACCTTCTACGAGCAGTACTTC.

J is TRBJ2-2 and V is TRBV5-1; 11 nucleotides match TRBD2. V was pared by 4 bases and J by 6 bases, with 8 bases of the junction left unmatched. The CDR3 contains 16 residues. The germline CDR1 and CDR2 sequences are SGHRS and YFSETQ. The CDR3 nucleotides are TGCGCCAGCAGCCTCTCTAGCGGGGGGTTCCCCGGGGAGCTGTTTTTT. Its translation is CASSLSSGGFPGELFF.

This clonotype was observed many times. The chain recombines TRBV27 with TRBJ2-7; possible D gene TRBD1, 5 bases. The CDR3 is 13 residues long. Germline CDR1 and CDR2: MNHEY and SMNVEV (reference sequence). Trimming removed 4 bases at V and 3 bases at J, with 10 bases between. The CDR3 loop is CASSYRQYYEQYF. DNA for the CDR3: TGTGCCAGCAGTTACAGACAGTACTACGAGCAGTACTTC.

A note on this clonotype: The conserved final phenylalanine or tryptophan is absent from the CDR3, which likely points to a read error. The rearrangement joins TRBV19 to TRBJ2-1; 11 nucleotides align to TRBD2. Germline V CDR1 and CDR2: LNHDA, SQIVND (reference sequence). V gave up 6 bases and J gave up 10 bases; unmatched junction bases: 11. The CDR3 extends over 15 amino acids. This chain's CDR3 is CASRLTSGSFNEQFL. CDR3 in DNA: TGTGCCAGTAGGCTAACTAGCGGGAGTTTCAACGAGCAGTTCTTA.

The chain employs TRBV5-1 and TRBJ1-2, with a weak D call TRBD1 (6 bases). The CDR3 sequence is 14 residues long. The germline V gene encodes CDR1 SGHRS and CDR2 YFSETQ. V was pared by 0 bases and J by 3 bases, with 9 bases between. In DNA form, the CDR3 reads TGCGCCAGCAGCTTGGGCGGGGGGCACTATGGCTACACCTTC. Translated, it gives CASSLGGGHYGYTF.

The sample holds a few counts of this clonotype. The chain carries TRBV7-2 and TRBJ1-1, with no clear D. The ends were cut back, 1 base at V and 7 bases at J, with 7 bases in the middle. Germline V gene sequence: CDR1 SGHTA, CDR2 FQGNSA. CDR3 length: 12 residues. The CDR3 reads CASSLGLGEAFF. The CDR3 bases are TGTGCCAGCAGCTTAGGTTTAGGTGAAGCTTTCTTT.

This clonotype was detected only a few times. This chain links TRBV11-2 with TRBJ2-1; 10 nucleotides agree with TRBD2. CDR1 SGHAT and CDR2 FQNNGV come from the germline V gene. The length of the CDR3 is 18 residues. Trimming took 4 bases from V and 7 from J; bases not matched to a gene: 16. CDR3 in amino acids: CASSSLGAWASGRNEQFF. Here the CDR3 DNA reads TGTGCCAGCAGCTCACTAGGGGCCTGGGCTAGCGGGAGAAATGAGCAGTTCTTC.

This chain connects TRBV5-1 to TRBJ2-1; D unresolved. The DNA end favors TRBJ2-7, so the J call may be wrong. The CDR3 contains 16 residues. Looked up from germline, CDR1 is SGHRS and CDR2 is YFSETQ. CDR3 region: CASSLVPQSSYNEQYF. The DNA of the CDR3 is TGCGCCAGCAGCTTGGTCCCGCAGAGCTCCTACAATGAGCAGTACTTC.

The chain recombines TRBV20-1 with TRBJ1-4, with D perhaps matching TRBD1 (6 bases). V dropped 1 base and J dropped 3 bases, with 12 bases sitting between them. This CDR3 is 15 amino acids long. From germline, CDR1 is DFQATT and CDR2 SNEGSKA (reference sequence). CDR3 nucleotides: TGCAGTGCTAGAGCCCTAGGACAGTCTAATGAAAAACTGTTTTTT. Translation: CSARALGQSNEKLFF.

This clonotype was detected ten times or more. In nucleotides, the CDR3 is TGTGCCAGCAACCGCCAGGGGCCCGGGGAGCTGTTTTTT. It yields the protein CASNRQGPGELFF. The chain is built from TRBV7-2 and TRBJ2-2; a weak D match, TRBD1 (6 bases). The germline V gene encodes CDR1 SGHTA and CDR2 FQGNSA. V lost 7 bases and J lost 6, with 12 bases in between. CDR3 length equals 13 residues.

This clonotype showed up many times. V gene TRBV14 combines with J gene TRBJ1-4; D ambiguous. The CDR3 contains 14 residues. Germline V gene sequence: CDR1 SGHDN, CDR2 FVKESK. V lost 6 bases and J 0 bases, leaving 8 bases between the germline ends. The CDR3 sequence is CASRFGSTNEKLFF. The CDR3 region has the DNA TGTGCCAGCAGATTCGGCTCAACTAATGAAAAACTGTTTTTT.

The CDR3 coding sequence is TGCAGCGTTGAGGAGGCCAGAGCAGGGGGTGAAGCTTTCTTT. The encoded protein is CSVEEARAGGEAFF. The chain has TRBV29-1 and TRBJ1-1; 7 bases match TRBD1. Losses at the gene ends were 3 bases for V and 7 bases for J; bases not matched to a gene: 11. This CDR3 is built from 14 residues. In germline, CDR1 is SQVTM, CDR2 ANQGSEA.

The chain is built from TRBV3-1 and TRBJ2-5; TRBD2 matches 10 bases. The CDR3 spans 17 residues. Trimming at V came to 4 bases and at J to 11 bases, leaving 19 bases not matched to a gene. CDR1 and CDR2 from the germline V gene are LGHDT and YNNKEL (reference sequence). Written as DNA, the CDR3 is TGTGCCAGCAGCCTACGAGGTGTAGCGGGGGGCCTAAATGAGCAGTACTTC. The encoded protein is CASSLRGVAGGLNEQYF.

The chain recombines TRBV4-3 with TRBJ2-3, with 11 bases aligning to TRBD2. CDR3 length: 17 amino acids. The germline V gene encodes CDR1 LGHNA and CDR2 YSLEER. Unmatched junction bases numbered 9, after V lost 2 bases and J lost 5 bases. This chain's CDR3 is CASSQNPSGRKGDTQYF. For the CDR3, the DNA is TGCGCCAGCAGCCAAAATCCTAGCGGGAGGAAAGGAGATACGCAGTATTTT.

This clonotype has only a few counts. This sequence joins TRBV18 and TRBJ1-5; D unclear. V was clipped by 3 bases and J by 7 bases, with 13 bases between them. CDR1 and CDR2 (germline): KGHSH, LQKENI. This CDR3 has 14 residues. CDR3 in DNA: TGTGCCAGCTCACCGGGTCGGGATTCACAGCCCCAGCATTTT. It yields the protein CASSPGRDSQPQHF.

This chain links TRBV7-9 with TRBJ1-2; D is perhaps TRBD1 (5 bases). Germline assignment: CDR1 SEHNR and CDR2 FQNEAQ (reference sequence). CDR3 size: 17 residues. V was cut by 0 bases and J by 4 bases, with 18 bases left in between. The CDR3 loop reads CASSLAREGSLAYGYTF. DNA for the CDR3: TGTGCCAGCAGCTTAGCGCGAGAGGGGAGCCTTGCCTATGGCTACACCTTC.

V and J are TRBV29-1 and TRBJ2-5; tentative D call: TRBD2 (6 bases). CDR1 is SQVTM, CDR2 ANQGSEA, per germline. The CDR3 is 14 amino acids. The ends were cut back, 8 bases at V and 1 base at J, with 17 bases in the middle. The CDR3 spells CSTHWGRSQETQYF. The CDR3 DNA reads TGCAGCACCCATTGGGGGAGGTCCCAAGAGACCCAGTACTTC. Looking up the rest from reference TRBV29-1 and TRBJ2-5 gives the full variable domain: SAVISQKPSRDICQRGTSLTIQCQVDSQVTMMFWYRQQPGQSLTLIATANQGSEATYESGFVIDKFPISRPNLTFSTLTVSNMSPEDSSIYLCSTHWGRSQETQYFGPGTRLLVL.

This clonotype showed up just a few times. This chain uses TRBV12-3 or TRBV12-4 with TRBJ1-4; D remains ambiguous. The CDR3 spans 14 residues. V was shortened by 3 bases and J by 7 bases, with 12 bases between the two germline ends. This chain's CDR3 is CASSFRESSEKLFF. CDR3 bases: TGTGCCAGCAGTTTTCGGGAATCTTCTGAAAAACTGTTTTTT.

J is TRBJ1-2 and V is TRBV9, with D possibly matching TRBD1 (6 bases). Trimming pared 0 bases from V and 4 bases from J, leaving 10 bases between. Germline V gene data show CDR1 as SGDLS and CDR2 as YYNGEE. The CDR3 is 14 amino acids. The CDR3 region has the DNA TGTGCCAGCAGCGTAGCTCAGGGGACCTATGGCTACACCTTC. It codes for CASSVAQGTYGYTF.

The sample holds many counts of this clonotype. CDR3 protein: CASSYSAAGAASYNEQFF. The CDR3 bases are TGTGCCAGCAGTTACTCCGCGGCGGGAGCCGCCTCCTACAATGAGCAGTTCTTC. This sequence joins TRBV6-5 and TRBJ2-1; 7 bases fit TRBD2. The CDR3 is made up of 18 amino acids. CDR1 MNHEY and CDR2 SVGAGI come from the germline V gene. The junction had 8 bases not matched to a gene; V was cut back by 0 bases and J by 0 bases.

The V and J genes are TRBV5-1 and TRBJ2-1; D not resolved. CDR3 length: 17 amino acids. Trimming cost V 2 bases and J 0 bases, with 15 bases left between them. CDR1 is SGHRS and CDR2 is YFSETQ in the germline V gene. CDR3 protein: CASSFQRYGSSYNEQFF. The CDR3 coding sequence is TGCGCCAGCAGCTTTCAGAGGTATGGAAGCTCCTACAATGAGCAGTTCTTC. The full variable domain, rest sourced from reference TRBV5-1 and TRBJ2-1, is KAGVTQTPRYLIKTRGQQVTLSCSPISGHRSVSWYQQTPGQGLQFLFEYFSETQRNKGNFPGRFSGRQFSNSRSEMNVSTLELGDSALYLCASSFQRYGSSYNEQFFGPGTRLTVL.

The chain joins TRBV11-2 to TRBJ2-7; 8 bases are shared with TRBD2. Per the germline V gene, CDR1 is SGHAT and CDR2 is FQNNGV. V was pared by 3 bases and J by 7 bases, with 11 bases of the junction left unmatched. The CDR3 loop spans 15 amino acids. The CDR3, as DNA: TGTGCCAGCAGCTTTGGGAGCGGGGGCCCCTTAGAGCAGTACTTC. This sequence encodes CASSFGSGGPLEQYF.

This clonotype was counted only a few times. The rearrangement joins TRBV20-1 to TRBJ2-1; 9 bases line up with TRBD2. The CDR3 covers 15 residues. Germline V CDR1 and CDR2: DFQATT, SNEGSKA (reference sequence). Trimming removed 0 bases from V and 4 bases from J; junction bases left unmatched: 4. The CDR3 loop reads CSAREVAGAYNEQFF. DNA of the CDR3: TGCAGTGCTAGAGAAGTAGCGGGAGCTTACAATGAGCAGTTCTTC.

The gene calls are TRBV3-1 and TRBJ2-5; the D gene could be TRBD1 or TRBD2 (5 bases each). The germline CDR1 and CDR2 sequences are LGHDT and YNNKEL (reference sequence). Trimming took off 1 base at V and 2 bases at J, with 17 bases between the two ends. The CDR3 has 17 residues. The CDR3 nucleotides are TGTGCCAGCAGCCAAGGGACACGGAGGCTTGTTCAAGAGACCCAGTACTTC. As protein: CASSQGTRRLVQETQYF.

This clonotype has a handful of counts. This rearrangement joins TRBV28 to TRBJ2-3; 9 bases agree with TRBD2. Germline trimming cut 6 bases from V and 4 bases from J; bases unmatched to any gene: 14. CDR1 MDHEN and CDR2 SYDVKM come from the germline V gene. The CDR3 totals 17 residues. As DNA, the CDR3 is TGTGCCAGCAGGGGGCGAGGGACTAGCAAGGCGGCAGATACGCAGTATTTT. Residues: CASRGRGTSKAADTQYF.

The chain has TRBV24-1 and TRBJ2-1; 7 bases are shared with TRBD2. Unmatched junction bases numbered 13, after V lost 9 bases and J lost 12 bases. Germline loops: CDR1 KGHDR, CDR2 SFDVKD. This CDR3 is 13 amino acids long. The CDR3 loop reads CATLGTNGDGQFF. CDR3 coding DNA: TGTGCCACCTTAGGGACTAACGGGGATGGGCAGTTCTTC.

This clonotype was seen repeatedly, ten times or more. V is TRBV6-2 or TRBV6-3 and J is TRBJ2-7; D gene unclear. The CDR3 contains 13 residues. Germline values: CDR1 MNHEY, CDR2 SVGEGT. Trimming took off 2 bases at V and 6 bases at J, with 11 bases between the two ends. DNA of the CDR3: TGTGCCAGCAGTTACATTCCGGTCCTCGAGCAGTACTTC. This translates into CASSYIPVLEQYF.

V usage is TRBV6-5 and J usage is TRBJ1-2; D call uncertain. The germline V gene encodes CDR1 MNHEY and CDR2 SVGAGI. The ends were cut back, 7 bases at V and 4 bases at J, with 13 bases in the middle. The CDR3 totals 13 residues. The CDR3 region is CASTPGRVYGYTF. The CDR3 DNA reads TGTGCCAGCACCCCGGGAAGGGTCTATGGCTACACCTTC.

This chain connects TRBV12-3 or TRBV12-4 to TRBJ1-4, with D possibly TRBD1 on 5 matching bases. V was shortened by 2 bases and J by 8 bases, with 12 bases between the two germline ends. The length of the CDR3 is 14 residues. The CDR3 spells CASSLMGPREKLFF. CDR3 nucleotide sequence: TGTGCCAGCAGTTTAATGGGGCCTCGAGAAAAACTGTTTTTT.